Detailed here is one T cell receptor (beta chain). Its antigen has not been determined. HCMV serostatus was determined by detecting HCMV-specific IgG in serum with a commercial ELISA kit. Ficoll density gradient centrifugation was used to isolate peripheral blood mononuclear cells from blood. The entry originates in a study of T cells expressing NK-cell markers (TCRdb year 2020). Study-wide context: Three sorted T-cell subsets (CD3+CD56+NKG2C+, CD3+CD56+NKG2C- and CD3+CD56-NKG2C+) from several donors had their TCR beta-chain repertoires profiled. Among the eight sequenced donors, seven were HCMV-seropositive and one was HCMV-seronegative. All eight donors whose samples were sequenced were randomly selected healthy volunteers, three of them men and five women. The libraries were sequenced on Illumina HiSeq 2000/2500, MiSeq or NextSeq, producing 2 x 150 bp reads.

General study outcomes and caveats: In six donors, the dominant CD3+CD56+NKG2C+ clonotypes ranked among the top 10 CD8+ clonotypes, making up 1.0-7.0% of CD8+ T cells. Those dominant clonotypes were again the most abundant among CD3+CD56-NKG2C+ cells in several donors, at about 25-60.1%. Whether the expanded NKG2C-expressing T cell clones were specific for HCMV antigens was left unclear.

From its cysteine to its phenylalanine, the CDR3 spans 15 amino acids. The DNA sequence is not available. TCRdb lists the instrument as Illumina HiSeq 2000. 5'RACE template switching, by which a universal primer site and unique molecular identifiers were added, was used to make TCR beta cDNA libraries. Priming for cDNA synthesis came from the TCR beta constant segment, and two successive PCR amplification steps followed. In the original analysis: Reads were demultiplexed and grouped by UMI with MIGEC, and clonotypes were assembled and quantified with MiTCR. Only TCR cDNA sequences supported by at least two reads were kept to exclude erroneous sequences. The tcR package was used for downstream repertoire analysis, with clonotypes matched between fractions based on CDR3 nucleotide sequence plus V segment. Antigen specificity was annotated against VDJdb with VDJmatch, allowing one amino acid substitution in CDR3. Each CDR3 protein sequence appears as one entry after TCRdb reprocessed the reads, and no DNA is included. The V and J calls, along with clone size, are taken from TCRdb and not from the paper's own processing. This specimen's table enumerates 500,000 to 700,000 distinct CDR3 sequences. The ten biggest clones cover about 3.6% of the sample.

This TCR came from a man between 18 and 29 years old in good health. Donor details come from another sample of the same person, matched by shared clones. Sample: blood T cells: a sorted CD56 or NKG2C T cell subset, CD4+ or CD8+ T cells, or bulk PBMC T cells (not recorded which). The rearranged chain carries TRBV12-3 or TRBV12-4 and TRBJ2-3; the D call of TRBD1 rests on TCRdb alone, since no DNA is present to check it. The CDR3 loop reads CASSLEGRGADTQYF.